This TCR beta chain was sequenced in a study of esophageal squamous cell carcinoma under preoperative chemotherapy. Comments on this clonotype: Sequence at one end of the junction differs from germline and may be a read error.

Time point in this sample: before preoperative PTX-NDP chemotherapy. Paclitaxel-nedaplatin chemotherapy was given to patients ahead of their surgery. This CDR3 region has 14 residues. The germline V gene has CDR1 SGHTA and CDR2 FQGNSA. TCRdb re-called the PCR reads with MiXCR, one entry per CDR3 protein. The sample contains fewer than 16,000 distinct CDR3 sequences, approximately 57% of which appear only once. The chain links TRBV7-2 to TRBJ2-3; possibly TRBD2 for D (6 bases). The J call is uncertain, as TRBJ2-4 better fits the DNA end. The sequence derives from a human donor with esophageal squamous cell carcinoma. The donor label of this sample is uncertain. This material was obtained from a patient given preoperative chemotherapy. DNA for the CDR3: TGTGCCAGCAGGGGGCAGCGGGCCACAAACACTCAGTACTTC. Translation gives CASRGQRATNTQYF.